A single sample gave rise to the 14 T cell receptor beta chains below, sequenced in a study of blood T cell repertoires in COVID-19. Sequencing was performed with immunoSEQ multiplex PCR; in TCRdb, only in-frame clones are kept and a portion is missing. Of about 84,000 clones in the sample, roughly 77% were seen once. Sample: peripheral blood. The receptor source for this set is a man in his fifties or sixties with active or convalescent COVID-19.

The CDR3: CASSLSNRYTEAFF. The DNA of the CDR3 is TGTGCCAGCAGCTTATCTAACAGGTACACTGAAGCTTTCTTT. J is TRBJ1-1 and V is TRBV7-9; a weak D match, TRBD1 (5 bases). V was cut by 2 bases and J by 3 bases, with 10 bases left in between. Germline CDR1 SEHNR, CDR2 FQNEAQ (reference sequence). This CDR3 contains 14 residues.

The J gene is TRBJ2-3, the V gene TRBV7-3; TRBD2 aligns across 7 bases. CDR3 length equals 16 residues. V trimming: 5 bases; J trimming: 5 bases; junction bases outside the gene matches: 13. Looked up from germline, CDR1 is SGHTA and CDR2 is FQGTGA. The CDR3 region has the DNA TGTGCCAGCAGCCCCCAGCGGGGAGCTAGCCTAGATACGCAGTATTTT. Translation gives CASSPQRGASLDTQYF.

This clone was seen a few times. The rearrangement links TRBV15 to TRBJ2-3; 10 positions agree with TRBD2. V was pared by 5 bases and J by 1 base, with 6 bases of the junction left unmatched. Germline CDR1 LNHNV, CDR2 YYDKDF (reference sequence). The CDR3 extends over 16 amino acids. The CDR3 nucleotides are TGTGCCACCAGCGCTTTAGCGGGGGGACGCACAGATACGCAGTATTTT. Translated, it gives CATSALAGGRTDTQYF.

The chain uses TRBV3-1 (or the pseudogene TRBV3-2) and TRBJ2-2; tentatively, D is TRBD1 (5 bases). Between the trimmed V and J ends, which lost 2 bases and 5 bases, there was a span of 15 bases. The CDR3 runs 16 residues. Germline loops: CDR1 LGHDT, CDR2 YNNKEL (reference sequence). CDR3 DNA: TGTGCCAGCAGCCAATTTGGGGCCCTTAATACCGGGGAGCTGTTTTTT. Protein sequence: CASSQFGALNTGELFF.

This rearrangement joins TRBV2 to TRBJ1-4; 9 positions agree with TRBD1. Per the germline V gene, CDR1 is SNHLY and CDR2 is FYNNEI. There are 14 residues in the CDR3. Trimming cost V 6 bases and J 10 bases; bases outside gene matches: 9. For the CDR3, the DNA is TGTGCCAGCAGCACCCCGGGACAGGGCCGAAAACTGTTTTTT. Translation: CASSTPGQGRKLFF.

The rearrangement joins TRBV11-2 to TRBJ2-5; TRBD2 agrees at 13 bases. The CDR3 contains 17 residues. With 4 bases clipped from V and 1 base from J, the junction kept 6 bases outside the gene matches. Germline CDR1 is SGHAT and CDR2 is FQNNGV. The CDR3 region has the DNA TGTGCCAGCAGCTCAGGGACTAGCGGGGCCCCCCAAGAGACCCAGTACTTC. This translates into CASSSGTSGAPQETQYF.

The chain carries TRBV11-2 and TRBJ1-4; no definite D call. V lost 3 bases, J lost 4 bases, and 18 bases lay in between. Germline V gene data show CDR1 as SGHAT and CDR2 as FQNNGV. This CDR3 has 17 amino acids. CDR3 nucleotides: TGTGCCAGCAGCTTCTATCCCGGTAGACGGAGTAATGAAAAACTGTTTTTT. It is translated as CASSFYPGRRSNEKLFF.

The chain has TRBV5-1 and TRBJ2-5; tentatively, D is TRBD2 (6 bases). V lost 4 bases, J lost 3 bases, and 10 bases lay in between. This CDR3 region has 13 residues. From germline, CDR1 is SGHRS and CDR2 YFSETQ. CDR3 in amino acids: CASSPTSKETQYF. CDR3 in DNA: TGCGCCAGCAGCCCGACTAGTAAAGAGACCCAGTACTTC. Drawing the rest from reference TRBV5-1 and TRBJ2-5, the complete variable domain is KAGVTQTPRYLIKTRGQQVTLSCSPISGHRSVSWYQQTPGQGLQFLFEYFSETQRNKGNFPGRFSGRQFSNSRSEMNVSTLELGDSALYLCASSPTSKETQYFGPGTRLLVL.

This sequence joins TRBV11-2 and TRBJ2-7; TRBD1 might be the D (5 bases). Trimming cost V 1 base and J 4 bases, with 11 bases left between them. The V gene's germline CDR1 is SGHAT and CDR2 FQNNGV. The CDR3 totals 14 residues. The CDR3 here is CASSLGAGIYEQYF. CDR3 in DNA: TGTGCCAGCAGCTTAGGCGCAGGGATTTACGAGCAGTACTTC.

This sequence joins TRBV11-2 and TRBJ1-2; TRBD1 aligns across 10 bases. Germline CDR1 SGHAT, CDR2 FQNNGV. This CDR3 region has 14 residues. The ends lost 6 bases at V and 3 bases at J; junction bases unmatched: 4. The CDR3 loop is CASSGDRGDYGYTF. CDR3 in DNA: TGTGCCAGCAGTGGGGACAGGGGTGACTATGGCTACACCTTC.

The J gene is TRBJ2-7, the V gene TRBV5-1; no clear D. Per germline, CDR1 SGHRS and CDR2 YFSETQ. CDR3 length equals 14 residues. V shed 0 bases and J shed 2 bases, with 9 bases lying between them. CDR3 DNA sequence: TGCGCCAGCAGCTTGGGCGGCAGCACCTACGAGCAGTACTTC. Translating it yields CASSLGGSTYEQYF.

The chain has TRBV10-3 and TRBJ2-3; TRBD2 agrees at 8 bases. J gave up 4 bases and V 0 bases, and 6 bases lay outside the gene matches. CDR3 size: 16 residues. Per the germline V gene, CDR1 is ENHRY and CDR2 is SYGVKD. The CDR3 sequence is CAISESRGGMPDTQYF. The CDR3 bases are TGTGCCATCAGTGAGTCTCGGGGGGGGATGCCAGATACGCAGTATTTT.

The V call is TRBV27, the J call TRBJ1-1; D is unclear. CDR1 is MNHEY, CDR2 SMNVEV, per germline (reference sequence). The CDR3 contains 13 residues. The germline V and J ends were trimmed by 2 bases and 1 base, with 5 bases remaining between them. The CDR3 is CASSLRQNTEAFF. CDR3 DNA sequence: TGTGCCAGCAGTTTAAGACAGAACACTGAAGCTTTCTTT.

This chain uses TRBV20-1 with TRBJ2-5, with 9 bases that match TRBD2. V lost 3 bases, J lost 10 bases, and 15 bases stayed unmatched. Germline V gene sequence: CDR1 DFQATT, CDR2 SNEGSKA (reference sequence). The CDR3 runs to 15 residues. CDR3 amino acids: CSASPLAGALRGQYF. In nucleotides, the CDR3 is TGCAGTGCTAGTCCCTTAGCGGGGGCCCTGAGGGGCCAGTACTTC.